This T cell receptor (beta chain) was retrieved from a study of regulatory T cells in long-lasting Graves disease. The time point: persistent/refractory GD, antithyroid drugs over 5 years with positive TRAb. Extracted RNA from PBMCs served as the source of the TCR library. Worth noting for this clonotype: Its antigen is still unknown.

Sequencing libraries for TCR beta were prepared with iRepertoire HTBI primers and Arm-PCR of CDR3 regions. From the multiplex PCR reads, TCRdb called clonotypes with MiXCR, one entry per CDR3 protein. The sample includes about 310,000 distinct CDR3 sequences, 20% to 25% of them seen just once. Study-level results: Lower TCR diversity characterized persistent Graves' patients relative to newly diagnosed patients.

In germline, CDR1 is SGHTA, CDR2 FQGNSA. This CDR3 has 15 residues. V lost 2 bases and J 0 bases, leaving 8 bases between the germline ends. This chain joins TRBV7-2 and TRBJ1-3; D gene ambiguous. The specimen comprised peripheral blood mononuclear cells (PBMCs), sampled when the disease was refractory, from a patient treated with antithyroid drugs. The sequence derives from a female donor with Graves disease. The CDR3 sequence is CASSLRAVSGNTIYF. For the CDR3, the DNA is TGTGCCAGCAGCTTAAGGGCTGTCTCTGGAAACACCATATATTTT. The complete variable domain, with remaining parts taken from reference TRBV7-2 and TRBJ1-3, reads GAGVSQSPSNKVTEKGKDVELRCDPISGHTALYWYRQSLGQGLEFLIYFQGNSAPDKSGLPSDRFSAERTGGSVSTLTIQRTQQEDSAVYLCASSLRAVSGNTIYFGEGSWLTVV.